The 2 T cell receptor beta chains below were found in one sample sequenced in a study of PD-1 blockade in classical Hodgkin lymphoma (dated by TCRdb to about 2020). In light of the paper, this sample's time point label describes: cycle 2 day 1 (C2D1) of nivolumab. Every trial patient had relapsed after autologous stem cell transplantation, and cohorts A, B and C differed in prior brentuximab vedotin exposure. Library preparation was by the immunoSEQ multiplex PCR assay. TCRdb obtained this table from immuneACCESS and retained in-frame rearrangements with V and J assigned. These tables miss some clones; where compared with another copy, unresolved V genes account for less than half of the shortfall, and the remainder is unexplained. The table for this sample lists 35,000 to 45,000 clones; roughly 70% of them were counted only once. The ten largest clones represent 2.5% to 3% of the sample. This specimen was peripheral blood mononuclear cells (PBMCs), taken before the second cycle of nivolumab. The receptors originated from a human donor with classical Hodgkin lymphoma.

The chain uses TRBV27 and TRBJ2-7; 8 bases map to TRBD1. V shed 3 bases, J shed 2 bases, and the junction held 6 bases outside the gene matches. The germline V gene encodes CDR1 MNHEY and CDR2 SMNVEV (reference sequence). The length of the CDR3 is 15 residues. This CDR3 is CASSFRQGPAYEQYF. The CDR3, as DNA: TGTGCCAGCAGTTTTCGACAGGGGCCCGCCTACGAGCAGTACTTC.

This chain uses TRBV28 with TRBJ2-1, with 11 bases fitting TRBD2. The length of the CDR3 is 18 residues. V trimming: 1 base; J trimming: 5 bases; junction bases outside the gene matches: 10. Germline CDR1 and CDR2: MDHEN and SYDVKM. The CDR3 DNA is TGTGCCAGCAGTTTATCCTCATGGGGACTAGCGGAGAACAATGAGCAGTTCTTC. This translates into CASSLSSWGLAENNEQFF.